One and the same sample provided the 5 T cell receptor beta chains below, sequenced in a study of cytomegalovirus exposure and HLA in healthy donors. The PCR used 60 Vbeta and 13 Jbeta primers. Here immunoSEQ multiplex PCR was the method, and the copy in TCRdb shows in-frame clones only, minus some. The listing contains about 120,000 clones. Source material: PBMCs. The receptors originated from a man aged 18 to 30 in good health and CMV-seronegative.

The rearrangement uses TRBV18 and TRBJ1-5; TRBD1 is a possible D gene (6 bases). Trimming took off 5 bases at V and 5 bases at J, with 16 bases between the two ends. The germline gives CDR1 KGHSH, CDR2 LQKENI. There are 15 residues in the CDR3. CDR3 DNA: TGTGCCAGCTCAACCTTACAGGGAGGGGATCAGCCCCAGCATTTT. Residues: CASSTLQGGDQPQHF. Full variable domain (rest looked up from reference TRBV18 and TRBJ1-5): NAGVMQNPRHLVRRRGQEARLRCSPMKGHSHVYWYRQLPEEGLKFMVYLQKENIIDESGMPKERFSAEFPKEGPSILRIQQVVRGDSAAYFCASSTLQGGDQPQHFGDGTRLSIL.

The chain couples TRBV7-3 to TRBJ2-1; 10 nucleotides line up with TRBD2. Germline V gene sequence: CDR1 SGHTA, CDR2 FQGTGA. CDR3 length equals 15 residues. The ends lost 0 bases at V and 4 bases at J; junction bases unmatched: 0. CDR3 amino acids: CASSLTSGGYNEQFF. In nucleotides, the CDR3 is TGTGCCAGCAGCTTAACTAGCGGGGGGTACAATGAGCAGTTCTTC.

V usage is TRBV19 and J usage is TRBJ1-1; D ambiguous. The CDR3 covers 13 residues. Per germline, CDR1 LNHDA and CDR2 SQIVND (reference sequence). The ends were cut back, 7 bases at V and 3 bases at J, with 12 bases in the middle. CDR3 region: CASKELTDTEAFF. Written as DNA, the CDR3 is TGTGCCAGTAAGGAGTTGACCGACACTGAAGCTTTCTTT.

The chain couples TRBV25-1 to TRBJ1-2; TRBD1 might be the D (6 bases). There are 16 residues in the CDR3. Germline V gene lookup returns CDR1 MGHDK and CDR2 SYGVNS. Trimming cost V 5 bases and J 2 bases, with 18 bases left between them. The CDR3 sequence is CASSKGIGGSNYGYTF. In DNA, the CDR3 is TGTGCCAGCAGTAAGGGTATAGGGGGTTCAAACTATGGCTACACCTTC.

The chain links TRBV2 to TRBJ1-2, with unresolved D. Germline assignment: CDR1 SNHLY and CDR2 FYNNEI. V gave up 4 bases and J gave up 5 bases, with 14 bases separating them. This CDR3 has 14 amino acids. CDR3 residues: CASSARRESYGYTF. The CDR3 bases are TGTGCCAGCAGTGCGAGAAGGGAGAGTTATGGCTACACCTTC.